This T cell receptor beta chain derives from a study of blood T cell repertoires in COVID-19. Background on the study: The study drew acute and convalescent COVID-19 samples from the United States, Italy and Spain.

The germline V and J ends were trimmed by 3 bases and 4 bases, with 12 bases remaining between them. Germline V gives CDR1 KGHSH, CDR2 LQKENI. The CDR3 has 14 residues. Profiling relied on immunoSEQ multiplex PCR, and the TCRdb table lists in-frame clones only, not all of them. The sample contains under 200,000 clones, roughly 84% of which appear only once. The count of this clone is one. The source of this sequence is a man between 60 and 75 years old who had recovered from COVID-19. The sample comprised peripheral blood. This chain joins TRBV18 and TRBJ1-2; D is undetermined. The CDR3 sequence: CASSPQPGRYGYTF. Here the CDR3 DNA reads TGTGCCAGCTCACCGCAGCCAGGCCGCTATGGCTACACCTTC.